These 21 T cell receptor beta chains were all obtained from the same sample, sequenced in a study of tumor-infiltrating lymphocytes in primary liver carcinoma. Reverse transcription of roughly 0.45 ug total RNA with a constant-region primer produced TCR beta cDNA. Libraries of TCR beta came from three nested multiplex PCR rounds with slightly modified ARM-PCR. For roughly 10 cycles apiece, the opening two PCR rounds ran with TRBV1-TRBV30 forward primers and a C-beta reverse primer. TCRdb analysed the multiplex PCR reads with MiXCR anew, one entry per CDR3 protein. The profile covers a few hundred thousand distinct CDR3 sequences, with about 50% appearing a single time and about 15% taken by the ten largest. Unsorted whole blood supplied the blood RNA, and germline DNA was isolated too. The sequencing sample was made of peripheral blood. These receptors all stem from a woman aged 25 to 39 with primary liver carcinoma and hepatitis B virus infection.

As regards this clonotype: At one of its ends the junction is not consistent with the germline gene, which may arise from a read error. The chain uses TRBV4-3 and TRBJ1-4; TRBD1 is a possible D gene (5 bases). Germline values: CDR1 LGHNA, CDR2 YSLEER. CDR3 size: 15 residues. DNA for the CDR3: TGTGTCAGCAGCCAACAGTCGGGGGCTAATGAAAAACTGTTTTTT. Translated, it gives CVSSQQSGANEKLFF.

This clonotype was seen more than once but under ten times. The J gene is TRBJ1-6, the V gene TRBV7-9; D gene unclear. Germline CDR1 reads SEHNR; CDR2 reads FQNEAQ (reference sequence). There are 14 residues in the CDR3. The V and J ends lost 3 bases and 7 bases respectively, with 10 bases between them. CDR3 protein: CASSFTPENSPLHF. In nucleotides, the CDR3 is TGTGCCAGCAGCTTCACCCCGGAGAATTCACCCCTCCACTTT.

This clonotype was found a few times. Possible read error: a much larger clone is one base away. The chain is built from TRBV11-2 and TRBJ2-1; D gene ambiguous. Germline V lookup: CDR1 SGHAT, CDR2 FQNNGV. There are 15 residues in the CDR3. CDR3 loop: CTSSLDYRADNEQFF. CDR3 in DNA: TGTACCAGCAGCTTAGATTATAGGGCGGACAATGAGCAGTTCTTC.

This clonotype occurred many times. This rearrangement joins TRBV4-3 to TRBJ2-5, with TRBD2 matching over 13 bases. The length of the CDR3 is 15 residues. CDR1 and CDR2 (germline): LGHNA, YSLEER. With V trimmed by 5 bases and J by 5 bases, 5 bases remained unmatched. The CDR3 sequence is CASSTLAGGDETQYF. The DNA for the CDR3 is TGCGCCAGCAGCACACTAGCGGGAGGGGACGAGACCCAGTACTTC.

The chain recombines TRBV28 with TRBJ2-1, with D possibly TRBD2 on 6 matching bases. The CDR3 consists of 14 residues. V was shortened by 5 bases and J by 5 bases, with 13 bases between the two germline ends. From germline, CDR1 is MDHEN and CDR2 SYDVKM. Here the CDR3 reads CASSLGSPDNEQFF. DNA for the CDR3: TGTGCCAGCAGTCTCGGGAGCCCGGACAATGAGCAGTTCTTC.

Details on this clonotype: One end of the junction does not line up with germline, which may come from a read error. This chain connects TRBV7-9 to TRBJ2-1, with TRBD1 matching over 9 bases. Germline V gene data show CDR1 as SEHNR and CDR2 as FQNEAQ (reference sequence). The CDR3 consists of 15 residues. The CDR3 protein is CASSPSGTGFREPFF. In DNA form, the CDR3 reads TGTGCCAGCAGCCCTTCCGGGACAGGGTTTCGTGAGCCGTTCTTC.

The chain carries TRBV20-1 and TRBJ2-1; 10 nucleotides agree with TRBD2. The CDR3 sequence is 11 residues long. The germline gives CDR1 DFQATT, CDR2 SNEGSKA (reference sequence). With V trimmed by 3 bases and J by 14 bases, 4 bases remained unmatched. CDR3 coding DNA: TGCAGTGCTAGCCTGGGGACTAGCGAGTTCTTC. This encodes CSASLGTSEFF.

The chain carries TRBV7-9 and TRBJ1-3; D not resolved. This CDR3 has 13 residues. The germline V gene has CDR1 SEHNR and CDR2 FQNEAQ (reference sequence). V shed 4 bases and J shed 13 bases, with 17 bases lying between them. The CDR3 reads CASSSGGGSTIYF. The CDR3, as DNA: TGTGCCAGCAGCTCTGGAGGAGGAAGCACAATATATTTT.

The chain has TRBV4-1 and TRBJ1-6; D unresolved. The CDR3 is made up of 15 amino acids. CDR1 MGHRA and CDR2 YSYEKL come from the germline V gene. The CDR3 is CTNSQEGRDNSPLHF. DNA of the CDR3: TGCACCAACAGCCAAGAAGGCAGAGATAATTCACCCCTCCACTTT.

Note on this clonotype: It may be a read error: a sequence one base away is much more abundant. The chain recombines TRBV4-3 with TRBJ1-2; a weak D match, TRBD1 (6 bases). The CDR3 contains 15 residues. From germline, CDR1 is LGHNA and CDR2 YSLEER. In DNA, the CDR3 is TGCGCCACCAGCCAAGAGGGCAGGGGAATCTATGGCTACACCTTC. This translates into CATSQEGRGIYGYTF.

About this clonotype: It may be a read error: a sequence one base away is much more abundant. The CDR3 ends on some other residue instead of the conserved phenylalanine or tryptophan, so this is likely a read error. This chain uses TRBV12-3 or TRBV12-4 with TRBJ1-5; 8 nucleotides line up with TRBD1. Unmatched junction bases numbered 7, after V lost 6 bases and J lost 3 bases. The CDR3 runs 15 residues. The CDR3 DNA sequence: TGTGCCAGCAGCTCCCGGACAGGGAACAATCAGCCCCAGCATTAT. As protein: CASSSRTGNNQPQHY.

In the case of this clonotype: A much larger clone sits a single nucleotide away, making a read error possible. The chain recombines TRBV4-3 with TRBJ2-1, with D uncertain. The CDR3 totals 13 residues. CDR1 and CDR2 from the germline V gene are LGHNA and YSLEER. CDR3 nucleotide sequence: TGCGCCAGCAACCAAGTATCCTACAATGAGCAGTTCTTC. Its translation: CASNQVSYNEQFF.

The chain uses TRBV29-1 and TRBJ2-7; 7 nucleotides agree with TRBD2. CDR3 length: 14 amino acids. CDR1 and CDR2 (germline): SQVTM, ANQGSEA. The junction had 8 bases not matched to a gene; V was cut back by 3 bases and J by 3 bases. The CDR3: CSVDGWGLYYEQYF. The CDR3 coding sequence is TGCAGCGTTGACGGGTGGGGACTATACTACGAGCAGTACTTC.

The chain employs TRBV28 and TRBJ2-7; possible D gene TRBD1, 5 bases. CDR1 and CDR2 (germline): MDHEN, SYDVKM. V shed 7 bases and J shed 3 bases, with 13 bases lying between them. CDR3 length equals 13 residues. The CDR3 region has the DNA TGTGCCAGCACCCTTCAGGGTATCTACGAGCAGTACTTC. It is translated as CASTLQGIYEQYF. The full variable domain, with the rest looked up from reference TRBV28 and TRBJ2-7, is DVKVTQSSRYLVKRTGEKVFLECVQDMDHENMFWYRQDPGLGLRLIYFSYDVKMKEKGDIPEGYSVSREKKERFSLILESASTNQTSMYLCASTLQGIYEQYFGPGTRLTVT.

The CDR3 sequence is CASSSGPADTQYF. The DNA of the CDR3 is TGTGCCAGCAGCTCAGGGCCCGCAGATACGCAGTATTTT. The chain joins TRBV6-1 to TRBJ2-3; a possible D gene is TRBD1 (5 bases). The CDR3 covers 13 residues. Germline-derived CDR1 and CDR2 are MNHNS and SASEGT. The V end lost 6 bases, the J end lost 4 bases, and 11 bases lay between the germline ends.

There are a few counts of this clonotype. The V call is TRBV6-2 or TRBV6-3, the J call TRBJ2-5; no reliable D call. V was shortened by 5 bases and J by 8 bases, with 9 bases between the two germline ends. CDR1 MNHEY and CDR2 SVGEGT come from the germline V gene. This CDR3 region has 11 residues. This CDR3 reads CASSHGPTQYF. In DNA, the CDR3 is TGTGCCAGCAGTCACGGACCTACCCAGTACTTC.

Details on this clonotype: The final CDR3 position lacks the conserved phenylalanine or tryptophan, pointing to a likely read error. The CDR3 region has the DNA TGCAGCGTCTCGACAGGGAATGGGAATGGGCAGTTCTCC. Translated, it gives CSVSTGNGNGQFS. The genes are TRBV29-1 and TRBJ2-1; 7 positions agree with TRBD1. Germline loops: CDR1 SQVTM, CDR2 ANQGSEA. This CDR3 comprises 13 residues.

The rearrangement links TRBV11-2 to TRBJ2-7; no clear D. V dropped 10 bases and J dropped 7 bases, with 14 bases sitting between them. Germline CDR1 and CDR2: SGHAT and FQNNGV. CDR3 length: 11 residues. The CDR3 region has the DNA TGTGCCAACATCTCTCTTTATGAGCAGTACTTC. This codes for CANISLYEQYF. Together with reference TRBV11-2 and TRBJ2-7, the CDR3 gives the full variable domain: EAGVAQSPRYKIIEKRQSVAFWCNPISGHATLYWYQQILGQGPKLLIQFQNNGVVDDSQLPKDRFSAERLKGVDSTLKIQPAKLEDSAVYLCANISLYEQYFGPGTRLTVT.

The V call is TRBV29-1, the J call TRBJ2-3; unclear D gene. This CDR3 is built from 10 residues. Trimming pared 7 bases from V and 6 bases from J, leaving 8 bases between. Germline loops: CDR1 SQVTM, CDR2 ANQGSEA. The CDR3 region has the DNA TGCAGCGCCGCACAGGATACGCAGTATTTT. Protein product: CSAAQDTQYF.

Concerning this clonotype: A much larger clone differs by one base, so this may be a read error. J is TRBJ1-6 and V is TRBV29-1; D call uncertain. Germline V gene data show CDR1 as SQVTM and CDR2 as ANQGSEA. The CDR3 has 12 amino acids. Here the CDR3 DNA reads TGCAGCATTGAAATCGGGTATGGGCCCCTCCACTTT. It translates to CSIEIGYGPLHF.

This chain joins TRBV28 and TRBJ2-7; 8 nucleotides align to TRBD1. This CDR3 is 15 amino acids long. V lost 0 bases and J lost 2; bases outside the gene matches: 3. Germline CDR1 is MDHEN and CDR2 is SYDVKM. The chain's CDR3 is CASSLWVQGAYEQYF. CDR3 sequence (DNA): TGTGCCAGCAGTTTATGGGTACAGGGGGCCTACGAGCAGTACTTC.